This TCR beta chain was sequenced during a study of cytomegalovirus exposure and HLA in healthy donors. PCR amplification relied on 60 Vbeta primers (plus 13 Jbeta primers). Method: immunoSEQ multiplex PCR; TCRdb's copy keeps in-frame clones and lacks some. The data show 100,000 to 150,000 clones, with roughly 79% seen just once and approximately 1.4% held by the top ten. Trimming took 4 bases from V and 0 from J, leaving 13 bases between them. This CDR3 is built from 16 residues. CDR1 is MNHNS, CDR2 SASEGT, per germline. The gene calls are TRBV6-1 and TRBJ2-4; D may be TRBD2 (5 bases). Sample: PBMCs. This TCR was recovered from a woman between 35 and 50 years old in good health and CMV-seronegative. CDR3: CASSVDRGSAKNIQYF. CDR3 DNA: TGTGCCAGCAGTGTGGATCGGGGTTCAGCCAAAAACATTCAGTACTTC.